These T cell receptor beta chains were read from a single sample in a study of blood T cell repertoires in COVID-19. Clones were sequenced by immunoSEQ multiplex PCR, and TCRdb holds only the in-frame ones, with some missing. This table has roughly 200,000 clones, more than 80% appearing once. The sequenced material came from PBMCs or T cells enriched from blood (not recorded which). The receptors come from a man aged 40-55 years who had recovered from COVID-19. Both conserved end residues are part of each CDR3. The D gene is left open where the match is weak. Not every row has a clone size; where given, it reads once, few, many or a size class.

>.|TRBD1|TRBJ1-2|TRBV27
TGTGCCAGCAGGAGCCAGGGGGCCCCCCTGGGCTATGGCTACACCTTC
CASRSQGAPLGYGYTF
>.|TRBD1|TRBJ2-7|TRBV10-1
TGCGCCAGCAGCTATTCCCGGGACAGGGGGCTCTACGAGCAGTACTTC
CASSYSRDRGLYEQYF
>.|.|TRBJ1-1|TRBV7-9
TGTGCCAGCCGACACTTGAACACTGAAGCTTTCTTT
CASRHLNTEAFF
>.|.|TRBJ1-2|TRBV28
TGTGCCAGCAGTAAGATTATCAGCTATGGCTACACCTTC
CASSKIISYGYTF
>.|.|TRBJ1-1|TRBV4-1
TGCGCCAGCAGCCAGGACCAGGGGTTGGGCACTGAAGCTTTCTTT
CASSQDQGLGTEAFF
>.|TRBD1|TRBJ1-1|TRBV4-1
TGCGCCAGCAGCCAAATAGGGGGCGAGAACACTGAAGCTTTCTTT
CASSQIGGENTEAFF
>.|.|TRBJ2-1|TRBV7-2
TGTGCCAGCAGCTTAATAGCCCAGAGGAATGAGCAGTTCTTC
CASSLIAQRNEQFF
>.|.|TRBJ1-1|TRBV7-9
TGTGCCAGCAGCTTAGAGCCCCCGACTAGGCCGAACACTGAAGCTTTCTTT
CASSLEPPTRPNTEAFF
>.|TRBD1|TRBJ1-3|TRBV19
TGTGCCAGTGCCGGGACAGGGAAAGGAAACACCATATATTTT
CASAGTGKGNTIYF
>.|TRBD2|TRBJ2-7|TRBV20-1
TGCAGTGCTAGTAGGTTAGCGGGAGACCCCTACGAGCAGTACTTC
CSASRLAGDPYEQYF
>.|.|TRBJ1-1|TRBV21-1
TGTGCCAGCAGCAAAGCGCGGGACAGGGACACTTTCTTT
CASSKARDRDTFF
>.|.|TRBJ1-3|TRBV5-4
TGTGCCAGCATCCGGGGAACTGGAAACACCATATATTTT
CASIRGTGNTIYF
>once|.|TRBJ1-2|TRBV9
TGTGCCAGCAGCGTCGAGACAGTCCCGCGCAATGGCTACACCTTC
CASSVETVPRNGYTF
>.|TRBD1|TRBJ2-1|TRBV7-9
TGTGCCAGCAGCTCCGAGTTCCGGGACAGATGGGATGGCAATGAGCAGTTCTTC
CASSSEFRDRWDGNEQFF
>.|.|TRBJ1-5|TRBV28
TGTGCCAGCAACCAGGGAGGTTATAGCAATCAGCCCCAGCATTTT
CASNQGGYSNQPQHF
>.|TRBD2|TRBJ2-1|TRBV11-2
TGTGCCAGCAGCTTAGATTCCCCTGGGCTAGCGGGGGGCCATGAGCAGTTCTTC
CASSLDSPGLAGGHEQFF
>.|TRBD1|TRBJ1-1|TRBV27
TGTGCCAGCAGTTTAGAGGCAGGGGGGAACACTGAAGCTTTCTTT
CASSLEAGGNTEAFF
>.|.|TRBJ1-5|TRBV5-8
TGTGCCAGCAGCCGGGGGGCTATTAGCAATCAGCCCCAGCATTTT
CASSRGAISNQPQHF
>.|.|TRBJ2-2|TRBV20-1
TGCAGTGCTAGGGCCACCGGGGAGCTGTTTTTT
CSARATGELFF
>.|.|TRBJ1-2|TRBV27
TGTGCCAGCAGTTTATCCCGCCAGGTCTATGGCTACACCTTC
CASSLSRQVYGYTF
>.|.|TRBJ1-5|TRBV27
TGTGCCAGCAGTTTATTAGGGGAAGGGCAGCCCCAGCATTTT
CASSLLGEGQPQHF
>.|.|TRBJ1-4|TRBV20-1
TGCAGTGCTAGTGGACAGAATGAAAAACTGTTTTTT
CSASGQNEKLFF
>.|.|TRBJ2-5|TRBV6-5
TGTGCCAGCAGAGCCGAGGGCAGGCAGACCCAGTACTTC
CASRAEGRQTQYF
>.|.|TRBJ1-3|TRBV7-2
TGTGCCAGCAGCTTTGCCGGGACACCGAGCTCTGGAAACACCATATATTTT
CASSFAGTPSSGNTIYF
>.|TRBD1|TRBJ1-1|TRBV2
TGTGCCAGCAGTCTCAGGGGGACGAAGAACACTGAAGCTTTCTTT
CASSLRGTKNTEAFF
>once|TRBD2|TRBJ2-1|TRBV5-1
TGCGCCAGCAGCTTGAGACTAGCCACCTACAATGAGCAGTTCTTC
CASSLRLATYNEQFF
>.|TRBD1|TRBJ2-1|TRBV7-3
TGTGCCAGCAGCTTAGCTACAGGGGGTAGCTCCTACAATGAGCAGTTCTTC
CASSLATGGSSYNEQFF
>.|.|TRBJ2-3|TRBV5-4
TGTGCCAGCAGCTTGCTCCCAGATACGCAGTATTTT
CASSLLPDTQYF
>.|TRBD1|TRBJ1-3|TRBV6-5
TGTGCCAGCAGTATGGGACAGGGCGGCAACACCATATATTTT
CASSMGQGGNTIYF
>.|.|TRBJ2-7|TRBV18
TGTGCCAGCTCACCGGCGGGCACAACCTACGAGCAGTACTTC
CASSPAGTTYEQYF
>.|.|TRBJ1-3|TRBV10-3
TGTGCCATCAGTGAGTCGAGGGGACTTGGAAACACCATATATTTT
CAISESRGLGNTIYF
>.|.|TRBJ1-2|TRBV29-1
TGCAGCCTTTGGGGGGTTAAAGGCTACACCTTC
CSLWGVKGYTF
>.|TRBD1|TRBJ2-7|TRBV5-6
TGTGCCAGCAGCCTTTTCCGGGACAGGGGAACGTACGAGCAGTACTTC
CASSLFRDRGTYEQYF
>.|.|TRBJ2-7|TRBV2
TGTGCCAGCAGTGAACGTCCCGACGAGCAGTACTTC
CASSERPDEQYF
>.|TRBD1|TRBJ1-2|TRBV20-1
TGCAGTGCCCGCCGGGACAGGGAGAACTTC
CSARRDRENF
>.|.|TRBJ1-1|TRBV6-1
TGTGCCAGCAGTGAAGCGTCGGGAACTGAAGCTTTCTTT
CASSEASGTEAFF
>.|TRBD1|TRBJ1-2|TRBV28
TGTGCCAGCAGTTTGCGGACAGGGGTCTATGGCTACACCTTC
CASSLRTGVYGYTF
>once|.|TRBJ2-2|TRBV28
TGTGCCACGACAGTGTCGAACACCGGGGAGCTGTTTTTT
CATTVSNTGELFF
>.|TRBD2|TRBJ2-1|TRBV5-1
TGCGCCAGCAGCTCATGGACTAGCGGGGACAATGAGCAGTTCTTC
CASSSWTSGDNEQFF
>.|.|TRBJ1-5|TRBV5-6
TGTGCCAGCAGCTGGGGGGGTGTCGGCCAGCCCCAGCATTTT
CASSWGGVGQPQHF
>.|.|TRBJ2-7|TRBV7-3
TGTGCCAGCAGCTTGGGGGCGAGGAGCGAGCAGTACTTC
CASSLGARSEQYF
>.|.|TRBJ1-5|TRBV5-1
TGCGCCAGCAGCTTGGGAGCCGATCAGCCCCAGCATTTT
CASSLGADQPQHF
>once|TRBD1|TRBJ1-2|TRBV6-1
TGTGCCAGCAGTGCTCCGGGACAGGGTGTTTTTTGGAACTATGGCTACACCTTC
CASSAPGQGVFWNYGYTF
>.|TRBD1|TRBJ2-3|TRBV5-5
TGTGCCAGCAGCTACAGGGGGGCTGGAGATACGCAGTATTTT
CASSYRGAGDTQYF
>.|.|TRBJ1-5|TRBV30
TGTGCCTGGAGTGAGTACGGGAATCAGCCCCAGCATTTT
CAWSEYGNQPQHF
>few|.|TRBJ2-6|TRBV11-3
TGTGCCAGTAGAAGGTCGGGTGGGGCCAACGTCCTGACTTTC
CASRRSGGANVLTF
>.|TRBD1|TRBJ1-2|TRBV6-5
TGTGCCAGCAGTACTGGTGGACAGGGTGGCTACACCTTC
CASSTGGQGGYTF
>.|TRBD1|TRBJ1-4|TRBV7-9
TGTGCCAGCAGCTCGGGACAGGGAGGTGAAAAACTGTTTTTT
CASSSGQGGEKLFF
>few|.|TRBJ1-1|TRBV7-9
TGTGCCAGCAGCCCACAAGTTGAAGCTTTCTTT
CASSPQVEAFF
>few|.|TRBJ2-1|TRBV14
TGTGCCAGCAGCCAAGGTGGCAACAATGAGCAGTTCTTC
CASSQGGNNEQFF
>many|TRBD1|TRBJ2-7|TRBV18
TGTGCCAGCTCACCATTTTCGACAGGGGGGAACTACGAGCAGTACTTC
CASSPFSTGGNYEQYF
>.|TRBD1|TRBJ1-2|TRBV3-1/TRBV3-2
TGTGCCAGCAGCCAAGCCCGGCAGGGGGGACCCAGTAGCTATGGCTACACCTTC
CASSQARQGGPSSYGYTF
>many|TRBD1|TRBJ1-1|TRBV28
TGTGCCAGCAGGACGACAGGGAAGGGCGCTGAAGCTTTCTTT
CASRTTGKGAEAFF
>.|TRBD1|TRBJ1-6|TRBV30
TGTGCCTGGGGCGGGACAGGAAGGGATAATTCACCCCTCCACTTT
CAWGGTGRDNSPLHF
>.|.|TRBJ1-1|TRBV18
TGTGCCAGCTCACGTCTCCCCCCAACCTCGGGGAACACTGAAGCTTTCTTT
CASSRLPPTSGNTEAFF
>.|TRBD1|TRBJ1-1|TRBV5-4
TGTGCCAGCAGCCGGGACAGTGCACTACTGAACACTGAAGCTTTCTTT
CASSRDSALLNTEAFF
>few|.|TRBJ1-5|TRBV28
TGTGCCAGCTCGACCCTCCGGGCAGGGCGTCAGCCCCAGCATTTT
CASSTLRAGRQPQHF
>.|TRBD2|TRBJ2-1|TRBV19
TGTGCCAGTAGTTGGCGGCCTAGCGGGAGGGCCCACAATGAGCAGTTCTTC
CASSWRPSGRAHNEQFF
>.|TRBD1|TRBJ1-2|TRBV28
TGTGCCAGCAGTTTAACTGGGACAGGGGGAGATCTCTATGGCTACACCTTC
CASSLTGTGGDLYGYTF